This T cell receptor beta chain was retrieved from a study of blood T cell repertoires in COVID-19. A few counts support this clone. The data were produced by immunoSEQ multiplex PCR, yet TCRdb's version contains in-frame clones alone and is incomplete. The table includes about 110,000 clones, around 86% detected once. This CDR3 region has 13 residues. The germline V gene has CDR1 SGHTA and CDR2 FQGNSA. V lost 6 bases and J 6 bases, leaving 11 bases between the germline ends. The J gene is TRBJ2-2, the V gene TRBV7-2; no reliable D call. Specimen: peripheral blood. This clonotype was obtained from a woman between 65 and 79 years old with acute or convalescent COVID-19. This chain's CDR3 is CASSSLTPGELFF. CDR3 DNA sequence: TGTGCCAGCAGTTCACTCACCCCCGGGGAGCTGTTTTTT.